These 30 T cell receptor beta chains were sequenced from one sample in a study of post-analysis software for immune sequencing data (dated by TCRdb to between 2014 and 2016). What the study reported, not specific to this receptor: Roughly 5 TRBV segments, including TRBV5-6, TRBV5-1 and TRBV20-1, were significantly more frequent in patients than controls.

No antigen has been assigned to these receptors. The library relied on PCR. TCRdb shows the sequencer as Illumina HiSeq 2500. Unique molecular identifiers were incorporated into TCR beta cDNA libraries to reduce PCR and sequencing biases. The public reads were reprocessed in TCRdb via fastp at Q25 and MiXCR, keeping in-frame beta chains. Each entry merges the rows of one CDR3 protein and shows their most common DNA and genes. The sample table shows hundreds of thousands of distinct CDR3 sequences, and 30% are seen once. The leading ten clones occupy roughly 0.54% of the sample. The source material was blood. The receptor set was obtained from a girl aged 5 to 17 with multiple sclerosis.

Regarding this clonotype: One end of the junction fails to match germline, which may point to a read error. The chain joins TRBV3-1 to TRBJ2-5; D is uncertain. Germline V lookup: CDR1 LGHDT, CDR2 YNNKEL (reference sequence). This CDR3 spans 17 amino acids. The chain's CDR3 is CASNQVFVLGHGETQYF. Written as DNA, the CDR3 is TGTGCCAGCAACCAAGTTTTCGTCCTAGGGCACGGAGAGACCCAGTACTTC.

This clonotype has just a few counts. This rearrangement joins TRBV15 to TRBJ2-2; D may match TRBD1 or TRBD2 (6 bases each). This CDR3 is built from 13 residues. Between the trimmed V and J ends, which lost 7 bases and 6 bases, there was a span of 12 bases. CDR1 and CDR2 from the germline V gene are LNHNV and YYDKDF (reference sequence). CDR3 bases: TGTGCCACCAACCTTGGGGGGCCCGGGGAGCTGTTTTTT. It is translated as CATNLGGPGELFF.

The rearrangement joins TRBV28 to TRBJ2-7; 7 nucleotides agree with TRBD1. Germline CDR1 is MDHEN and CDR2 is SYDVKM. V trimming: 6 bases; J trimming: 6 bases; junction bases outside the gene matches: 8. The CDR3 length is 13 residues. The CDR3 DNA reads as TGTGCCAGCAGAACGACAGGGCCTCCCGAGCAGTACTTC. The encoded protein is CASRTTGPPEQYF.

Ten or more counts support this clonotype. Here the CDR3 reads CASSVGGTHSYEQYF. DNA of the CDR3: TGTGCCAGCAGCGTAGGGGGGACACACTCCTACGAGCAGTACTTC. The rearrangement joins TRBV9 to TRBJ2-7; perhaps TRBD1 as D (6 bases). The germline gives CDR1 SGDLS, CDR2 YYNGEE. V lost 0 bases and J lost 0, with 10 bases in between. There are 15 residues in the CDR3.

The chain couples TRBV27 to TRBJ2-3; D is unclear. The V and J ends lost 5 bases and 2 bases respectively, with 17 bases between them. CDR1 and CDR2 (germline): MNHEY, SMNVEV (reference sequence). The CDR3 covers 16 residues. CDR3 sequence reads: CASSPERALDTDTQYF. Written as DNA, the CDR3 is TGTGCCAGCAGTCCAGAACGGGCCCTGGACACAGATACGCAGTATTTT.

V and J are TRBV7-2 and TRBJ2-3, with D possibly TRBD2 on 6 matching bases. Germline V gene sequence: CDR1 SGHTA, CDR2 FQGNSA. V lost 5 bases and J lost 3, with 21 bases in between. This CDR3 contains 17 residues. The CDR3 DNA sequence: TGTGCCAGCAGCCCCAGGCTAGCGCCCTTGGGTACAGATACGCAGTATTTT. This codes for CASSPRLAPLGTDTQYF.

The gene calls are TRBV7-9 and TRBJ2-1; D is perhaps TRBD1 (6 bases). Per germline, CDR1 SEHNR and CDR2 FQNEAQ (reference sequence). V was cut by 7 bases and J by 0 bases, with 13 bases left in between. The CDR3 sequence is 15 residues long. DNA of the CDR3: TGTGCCAGCACCGAGGGGGTGAGCTCCTACAATGAGCAGTTCTTC. Its protein product is CASTEGVSSYNEQFF.

This clonotype turned up a few times. The chain has TRBV19 and TRBJ1-1; perhaps TRBD1 as D (6 bases). V lost 0 bases and J 5 bases, leaving 16 bases between the germline ends. This CDR3 is built from 16 residues. The germline CDR1 and CDR2 sequences are LNHDA and SQIVND (reference sequence). CDR3 bases: TGTGCCAGTAGTATAGATTCCGGGGGCGCCGGTACTGAAGCTTTCTTT. As protein: CASSIDSGGAGTEAFF.

The chain links TRBV4-3 to TRBJ2-1; D remains unclear. The V and J ends lost 3 bases and 2 bases respectively, with 11 bases between them. CDR3 length: 15 residues. Germline CDR1 reads LGHNA; CDR2 reads YSLEER. The CDR3 protein is CASSQGWRTYNEQFF. The DNA of the CDR3 is TGCGCCAGCAGCCAGGGGTGGCGAACCTACAATGAGCAGTTCTTC.

The CDR3 DNA reads TGTGCCAGTCGAGGACTAGCGGGGACCACAGATACGCAGTATTTT. It specifies CASRGLAGTTDTQYF. The chain combines TRBV19 with TRBJ2-3; 12 bases are shared with TRBD2. Germline V CDR1 and CDR2: LNHDA, SQIVND (reference sequence). The trim removed 8 bases at V and 2 bases at J, leaving 5 bases unmatched. This CDR3 region has 15 residues.

This clonotype was seen a few times. The J gene is TRBJ2-5, the V gene TRBV20-1; TRBD1 is a possible D gene (6 bases). The germline V gene has CDR1 DFQATT and CDR2 SNEGSKA (reference sequence). CDR3 length equals 12 residues. CDR3 protein: CRVGTPQETQYF. CDR3 nucleotide sequence: TGCAGAGTCGGGACACCCCAAGAGACCCAGTACTTC.

Remarks on this clonotype: The junction departs from the called germline gene at one end, perhaps through a read error. The chain uses TRBV2 and TRBJ2-5; D is unclear. The germline gives CDR1 SNHLY, CDR2 FYNNEI. CDR3 size: 10 residues. The CDR3 spells CASREVSQYF. The CDR3 nucleotides are TGTGCCAGCAGGGAAGTTTCCCAGTACTTC.

Only a few counts were recorded for this clonotype. The chain has TRBV12-3 or TRBV12-4 and TRBJ2-3; no firm D call. The CDR3 spans 12 residues. With 7 bases removed from V and 4 bases from J, the gap between germline ends came to 9 bases. CDR3 in DNA: TGTGCCAGCACTGAGATCCCAGATACGCAGTATTTT. This gives the protein CASTEIPDTQYF.

This clonotype was picked up a small number of times. This rearrangement joins TRBV6-5 to TRBJ2-7; TRBD1 matches at 9 bases. V was clipped by 2 bases and J by 2 bases; unmatched bases: 4. There are 15 residues in the CDR3. From germline, CDR1 is MNHEY and CDR2 SVGAGI. In nucleotides, the CDR3 is TGTGCCAGCAGTTACCCCCGACAGGGGGCCTACGAGCAGTACTTC. Its translation is CASSYPRQGAYEQYF.

This clonotype was seen a few times. The gene calls are TRBV12-3 or TRBV12-4 and TRBJ2-1; 15 bases agree with TRBD2. This CDR3 has 15 amino acids. Trimming took 3 bases from V and 9 from J; bases not matched to a gene: 3. CDR3 sequence reads: CASSLGLAGGLEQFF. DNA of the CDR3: TGTGCCAGCAGTTTGGGACTAGCGGGAGGCCTTGAGCAGTTCTTC.

V gene TRBV28 combines with J gene TRBJ2-4; TRBD2 matches 15 bases. The tail of the sequence fits TRBJ2-7 better, so the J call may be wrong. CDR1 is MDHEN, CDR2 SYDVKM, per germline. CDR3 size: 18 residues. Here the CDR3 reads CASSYWTSGGGISYEQYF. The CDR3 DNA follows: TGTGCCAGCAGTTATTGGACTAGCGGGGGGGGTATCTCCTACGAGCAGTACTTC.

This sequence joins TRBV7-9 and TRBJ2-1; D may be TRBD2 (7 bases). Deletions cut 7 bases from V and 0 bases from J, with 13 bases between. Germline V CDR1 and CDR2: SEHNR, FQNEAQ (reference sequence). CDR3 length equals 15 residues. CDR3 residues: CASIRGGISYNEQFF. CDR3 coding DNA: TGTGCCAGCATTAGGGGGGGTATCTCCTACAATGAGCAGTTCTTC. The entire variable domain, with the rest obtained from reference TRBV7-9 and TRBJ2-1, is as follows: DTGVSQNPRHKITKRGQNVTFRCDPISEHNRLYWYRQTLGQGPEFLTYFQNEAQLEKSRLLSDRFSAERPKGSFSTLEIQRTEQGDSAMYLCASIRGGISYNEQFFGPGTRLTVL.

This clonotype was seen a handful of times. The genes are TRBV28 and TRBJ2-5, with D perhaps being TRBD1 or TRBD2 (5 bases each). Trimming stripped 5 bases from V and 2 bases from J, with 18 bases between. Per the germline V gene, CDR1 is MDHEN and CDR2 is SYDVKM. This CDR3 is built from 16 residues. The CDR3 coding sequence is TGTGCCAGCAGTCCGGGGACGACCCGATGGCAAGAGACCCAGTACTTC. Protein product: CASSPGTTRWQETQYF.

This chain links TRBV5-1 with TRBJ1-2; maybe TRBD1 (6 bases). Trimming cost V 4 bases and J 8 bases, with 24 bases left between them. In germline, CDR1 is SGHRS, CDR2 YFSETQ. The CDR3 has 16 residues. The CDR3 sequence is CASSPRTAADRPGYTF. The CDR3 DNA is TGCGCCAGCAGCCCCCGGACAGCCGCCGACCGGCCGGGCTACACCTTC.

Concerning this clonotype itself: At one of its ends the junction is not consistent with the germline gene, which may arise from a read error. The V call is TRBV5-1, the J call TRBJ1-2; no clear D. The CDR3 extends over 12 amino acids. Germline values: CDR1 SGHRS, CDR2 YFSETQ. CDR3 sequence (DNA): TGCGCCAGCAGCTTGGAGGACTATGGCTGCACCTTC. Translating it yields CASSLEDYGCTF.

This chain connects TRBV10-3 to TRBJ2-6; 8 nucleotides agree with TRBD1. The CDR3 totals 17 residues. The germline gives CDR1 ENHRY, CDR2 SYGVKD. The ends lost 10 bases at V and 0 bases at J; junction bases unmatched: 11. The DNA of the CDR3 is TGTGCCACCAACGGAGGACAGGGTGTCTCTGGGGCCAACGTCCTGACTTTC. Translated: CATNGGQGVSGANVLTF.

V is TRBV29-1 and J is TRBJ2-7, with D possibly matching TRBD2 (6 bases). V was pared by 7 bases and J by 0 bases, with 19 bases between. The CDR3 contains 15 residues. CDR1 and CDR2 from the germline V gene are SQVTM and ANQGSEA. Written as DNA, the CDR3 is TGCAGCGCCTGGGGGACCAGCGGGTACTCCTACGAGCAGTACTTC. It is translated as CSAWGTSGYSYEQYF.

This sequence joins TRBV7-2 and TRBJ2-7, with TRBD2 matching 9 bases. Germline loops: CDR1 SGHTA, CDR2 FQGNSA. Germline trimming cut 5 bases from V and 4 bases from J; bases unmatched to any gene: 6. The CDR3 length is 14 residues. In DNA, the CDR3 is TGTGCCAGCAGCCTTAGCGGGAGCAGGTACGAGCAGTACTTC. This codes for CASSLSGSRYEQYF.

The chain's CDR3 is CAIRKSGLGKSENYGYTF. CDR3 coding DNA: TGTGCCATCAGGAAGAGCGGACTTGGCAAGAGCGAAAACTATGGCTACACCTTC. The chain links TRBV2 to TRBJ1-2; D is unresolved. V was trimmed by 10 bases and J by 2 bases, leaving 29 bases between them. CDR1 and CDR2 (germline): SNHLY, FYNNEI. The CDR3 consists of 18 residues.

The gene calls are TRBV5-1 and TRBJ1-2; no clear D gene. In germline, CDR1 is SGHRS, CDR2 YFSETQ. V was cut by 1 base and J by 8 bases, with 18 bases left in between. CDR3 length: 15 amino acids. CDR3 amino acids: CASSLKMTREAGYTF. Here the CDR3 DNA reads TGCGCCAGCAGCTTGAAAATGACTCGGGAGGCAGGCTACACCTTC.

This clonotype has more than one count but fewer than ten. This chain uses TRBV12-3 or TRBV12-4 with TRBJ2-7; 7 bases line up with TRBD2. CDR3 length: 15 amino acids. The V gene end was trimmed by 6 bases and the J gene end by 1 base; junction bases not matched to a gene: 9. The CDR3 coding sequence is TGTGCCAGCAGCCGAACGGACGGGGGGTCCTACGAGCAGTACTTC. Protein: CASSRTDGGSYEQYF.

This clonotype was recorded at least ten times. This rearrangement joins TRBV29-1 to TRBJ2-7; D gene ambiguous. The V end lost 4 bases, the J end lost 6 bases, and 16 bases lay between the germline ends. The CDR3 is 13 amino acids. CDR1 is SQVTM and CDR2 is ANQGSEA in the germline V gene. CDR3 loop: CSVGAGSLSEQYF. The CDR3 DNA follows: TGCAGCGTTGGGGCAGGATCTCTCTCCGAGCAGTACTTC.

V usage is TRBV28 and J usage is TRBJ2-7, with D maybe TRBD1 (5 bases). V dropped 10 bases and J dropped 7 bases, with 17 bases sitting between them. Germline values: CDR1 MDHEN, CDR2 SYDVKM. The CDR3 has 12 residues. CDR3 amino acids: CATAYRTREQYF. The DNA for the CDR3 is TGTGCCACCGCCTACAGGACCAGGGAGCAGTACTTC.

This clonotype was seen only a few times. The chain joins TRBV29-1 to TRBJ2-5; the D is unclear. CDR3 length equals 16 residues. V was shortened by 4 bases and J by 7 bases, with 25 bases between the two germline ends. Germline V lookup: CDR1 SQVTM, CDR2 ANQGSEA. This chain's CDR3 is CSVVSGRVTTKRTQYF. CDR3 nucleotides: TGCAGCGTTGTTTCTGGACGGGTGACAACTAAGAGGACCCAGTACTTC.

The chain has TRBV9 and TRBJ2-7, with 7 bases aligning to TRBD2. TRBJ2-5 explains the end of the DNA better; the J call may be wrong. The germline gives CDR1 SGDLS, CDR2 YYNGEE. The CDR3 has 13 amino acids. The CDR3 bases are TGTGCCAGCAGCCTGACTAGCTGGGAGACCCAGTACTTC. Protein sequence: CASSLTSWETQYF.